The entry below gives a single TCR beta chain sequence along with its context. Its antigen target is currently unknown. No quality values exist for individual bases; no much larger clone is one base distant. TCRbeta CDR3 regions were amplified from genomic DNA using the immunoSEQ Assay, a bias-controlled multiplex PCR. In the authors' own workflow: Nucleated cell counts per sample were estimated from amplification of reference gene primers within the assay. To quantify the absolute abundance of each unique TCRbeta CDR3 rearrangement, sequence reads were collapsed and filtered. For each sample, productive Simpson clonality was calculated by taking the square root of Simpson's diversity index across productive rearrangements. The table was pulled from immuneACCESS by TCRdb, which kept in-frame rearrangements only. Such tables lose some clones; where checked, under half of the loss comes from unresolved V genes, and the rest has no known cause. The D gene and trimming were derived from the DNA, and the V and J assignments and clone size from that table. Recorded for this sample are around 450,000 clones; roughly 87% of them occurred a single time. The ten largest clones add up to less than 0.75% of the sample.

This record comes from a study of blood T cell repertoires in COVID-19 (dated by TCRdb to 2018 to 2020). Background for the entire study: The collaborator samples originated in the United States, Italy and Spain and spanned the acute and convalescent phases of COVID-19. Nearly every sample came with metadata listing a de-identified subject ID, COVID-19 status, age in years and sex. The dataset comprised deeply sampled blood TCRbeta repertoires from subjects exposed to, actively infected with, or recovered from COVID-19. The material from the prospective study consisted of cDNA or gDNA derived from T cells, B-cell-depleted T cells, or PBMCs. Where HLA class I and class II types were available, the types were taken from metadata supplied by the sample provider, not from assay-based typing. Samples came from the ongoing ImmuneRACE study (first 160 participants) plus 1,254 subjects from 6 global collaborators. The repertoires were released in a freely available public database meant as a resource for research on the immune response to SARS-CoV-2. Beyond this particular receptor, the publication reports: Clinical and demographic metadata were provided uncurated, with the amount varying by source and participant.

Participants in the prospective study were enrolled through a virtual design, were aged roughly 18 to 100 years, and lived in some 24 United States geographic areas. Cohort assignment in the prospective study relied on participant-reported clinical history from a screening survey and a study questionnaire. For ImmuneRACE Cohort 3, a participant was defined as recovered based on two consecutive negative NP/OP PCR tests, clearance by a healthcare professional, or resolution of symptoms. Each participant in the prospective study had whole blood, serum and a nasopharyngeal or oropharyngeal swab collected by mobile phlebotomists. Over a roughly 2-month period, participants in the prospective study had the option of providing additional blood draws and questionnaires. Prospective study blood samples were shipped either frozen or at room temperature before DNA extraction. Taken from the germline V gene, the CDR1 and CDR2 loops are SGDLS and YYNGEE. The V and J ends are trimmed by 0 bases and 7 bases, leaving 10 bases between them. The cysteine opens and the phenylalanine closes a CDR3 of 13 amino acids. Only the CDR3 DNA is retained, 39 bases long and in frame from the first base.

The sequence was obtained from a man younger than 35 who had recovered from COVID-19. The sample was PBMCs or T cells enriched from blood (not recorded which). The V and J segments used are TRBV9 and TRBJ1-2; tentative D gene TRBD1, with 6 bases matching. The CDR3 is CASSVVTGSGYTF. The sequence in DNA is TGTGCCAGCAGCGTAGTCACAGGGTCTGGCTACACCTTC.